This T cell receptor beta chain was identified in a study of breast tumors, draining lymph nodes, adjacent tissues. TCRdb re-called the multiplex PCR reads through MiXCR, storing one row per CDR3 protein. The table has some 130,000 distinct CDR3 sequences, 20% seen once; the top ten hold under 4.5%. For this clonotype: A junction boundary mismatches the germline segment, possibly from a read error.

Axillary draining lymph nodes of breast cancer patients supplied the node samples. The CDR3 loop spans 13 amino acids. Germline V lookup: CDR1 LGHDT, CDR2 YNNKEL (reference sequence). The source of this sequence is a female donor with breast cancer. Some clones in this sample may be carry-over from other donors' samples. The gene calls are TRBV3-1 and TRBJ1-3; D gene ambiguous. The sample was axillary lymph node tissue. CDR3 nucleotides: TGTGCCAGCAGCCCGGGCTCTGGAAACGCCATATATTTT. Its translation: CASSPGSGNAIYF.